This T cell receptor beta chain comes out of a study of long-term antiretroviral therapy in people with HIV. At the level of the study: Of all samples, the earliest predate the 2015 immediate-ART recommendation by about a decade.

The libraries were made with immunoSEQ v3.0 at survey level. Sequencing used immunoSEQ multiplex PCR; TCRdb keeps in-frame clones, though not all of them. The sample includes 20,000 or so clones, around three quarters of them seen just once. The sequence was obtained from a man aged 18 to 30 with HIV. Source: unsorted PBMCs, taken 0.5 years before starting antiretroviral therapy.

In nucleotides, the CDR3 is TGTGCCAGCAGCCCTGGAGGAGGGGATAGCAATCAGCCCCAGCATTTT. It codes for CASSPGGGDSNQPQHF. The chain recombines TRBV5-5 with TRBJ1-5, with D perhaps TRBD1 (5 bases). The CDR3 extends over 16 amino acids. The V gene's germline CDR1 is SGHKS and CDR2 YYEKEE (reference sequence). Deletions cut 4 bases from V and 0 bases from J, with 14 bases between.